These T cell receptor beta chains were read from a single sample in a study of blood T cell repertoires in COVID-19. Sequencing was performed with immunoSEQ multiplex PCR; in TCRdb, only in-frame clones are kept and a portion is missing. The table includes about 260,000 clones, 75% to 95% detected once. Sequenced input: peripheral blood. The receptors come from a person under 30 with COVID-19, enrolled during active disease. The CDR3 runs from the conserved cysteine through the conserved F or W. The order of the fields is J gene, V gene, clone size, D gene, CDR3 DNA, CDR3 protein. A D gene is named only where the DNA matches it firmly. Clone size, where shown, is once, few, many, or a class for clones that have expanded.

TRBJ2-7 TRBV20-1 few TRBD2 TGCAGTGCTAGTAACCTAGCGGCACCCTACGAGCAGTACTTC CSASNLAAPYEQYF
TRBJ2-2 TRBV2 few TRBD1 TGTGCCAGCAGGGGACAGGGGAACGGGGAGCTGTTTTTT CASRGQGNGELFF
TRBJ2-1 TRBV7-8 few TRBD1 TGTGCCAGCAGCCGAGGGACAGGGGGCCGGAATGAGCAGTTCTTC CASSRGTGGRNEQFF
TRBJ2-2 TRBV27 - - TGTGCCAGCAGTTCTGGGGCGGTCACCGGGGAGCTGTTTTTT CASSSGAVTGELFF
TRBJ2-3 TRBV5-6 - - TGTGCCAGCAGCTTGGAAGGATTGGCGGGGCCCACAGATACGCAGTATTTT CASSLEGLAGPTDTQYF
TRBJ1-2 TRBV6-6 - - TGTGCCAGCAGTTATGTCAGTAACTATGGCTACACCTTC CASSYVSNYGYTF
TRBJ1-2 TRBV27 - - TGTGCCAGCAGTTCCTTCGCGACGGTACGGGGTAACTATGGCTACACCTTC CASSSFATVRGNYGYTF
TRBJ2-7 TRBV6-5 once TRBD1 TGTGCCAGCAGTCCCGACAGGGGGCGCTACGAGCAGTACTTC CASSPDRGRYEQYF
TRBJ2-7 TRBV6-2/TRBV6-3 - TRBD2 TGTGCCAGCAGCTGGGTGGGACTAGCCGACTACGAGCAGTACTTC CASSWVGLADYEQYF
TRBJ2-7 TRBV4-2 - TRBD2 TGTGCCAGCAGCCAGGGGAGCGGGAGGGCCAAAGATTTCTACGAGCAGTACTTC CASSQGSGRAKDFYEQYF
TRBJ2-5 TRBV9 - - TGTGCCAGCAGCGCCCAACTAGGGGAGACCCAGTACTTC CASSAQLGETQYF
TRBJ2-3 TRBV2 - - TGTGCCAGCAAGGGGGGGCGGGACCGCACAGATACGCAGTATTTT CASKGGRDRTDTQYF
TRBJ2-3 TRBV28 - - TGTGCCAGCAGTCGTAACACAGATACGCAGTATTTT CASSRNTDTQYF
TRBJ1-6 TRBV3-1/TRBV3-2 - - TGTGCCAGCAGCCATACAGGGCTTAATTCACCCCTCCACTTT CASSHTGLNSPLHF
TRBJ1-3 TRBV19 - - TGTGCCAGTAGTATACCGGGGGAGAAGGACACCATATATTTT CASSIPGEKDTIYF
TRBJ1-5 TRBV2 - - TGTGCCAGCAGTTTATGGGAGAGCAATCAGCCCCAGCATTTT CASSLWESNQPQHF
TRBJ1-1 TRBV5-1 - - TGCGCCAGCAGCTTGGACCTGGCAGGGGATAGCGCTGAAGCTTTCTTT CASSLDLAGDSAEAFF
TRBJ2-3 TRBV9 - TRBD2 TGTGCCAGCAGCGCACTAGCGGACCACACAGATACGCAGTATTTT CASSALADHTDTQYF
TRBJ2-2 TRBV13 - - TGTGCCAGCCTAACTGAGGCCGGGGAGCTGTTTTTT CASLTEAGELFF
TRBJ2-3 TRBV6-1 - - TGTGCCAGCAGTGAGATCTATGACACAGATACGCAGTATTTT CASSEIYDTDTQYF
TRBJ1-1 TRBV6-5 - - TGTGCCAGCAGATACCAGAACGCTGAAGCTTTCTTT CASRYQNAEAFF
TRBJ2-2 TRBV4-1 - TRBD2 TGCGCCAGCAGCCGGCTCGCGGGAGCGTTTGGCACCGGGGAGCTGTTTTTT CASSRLAGAFGTGELFF
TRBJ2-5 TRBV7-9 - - TGTGCCAGCAGCCCAGGGTTTCGTGAGCAAGAGACCCAGTACTTC CASSPGFREQETQYF
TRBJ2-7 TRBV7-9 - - TGTGCCAGCAGCGTTACTGTCTCCTACGAGCAGTACTTC CASSVTVSYEQYF
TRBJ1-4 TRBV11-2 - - TGTGCCAGCAGCTTAGGGATACAGGGACCTAATGAAAAACTGTTTTTT CASSLGIQGPNEKLFF
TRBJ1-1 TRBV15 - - TGTGCCACCAGCAGAGATCCCGCAGCGACTGAAGCTTTCTTT CATSRDPAATEAFF
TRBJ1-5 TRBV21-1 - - TGTGCCAGCAGCATTCAGGGGACAGGGGGCTATAGCAATCAGCCCCAGCATTTT CASSIQGTGGYSNQPQHF
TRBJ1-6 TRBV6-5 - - TGTGCCAGCGGGAGCTCCTATAATTCACCCCTCCACTTT CASGSSYNSPLHF
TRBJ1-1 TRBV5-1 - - TGCGCCCGCAGCTTGGTGGGGGGGAAGAACACTGAAGCTTTCTTT CARSLVGGKNTEAFF
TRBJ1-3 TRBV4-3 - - TGCGCCAGCAGCCAGGGACTTTTCTCTGGAAACACCATATATTTT CASSQGLFSGNTIYF
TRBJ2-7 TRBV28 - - TGTGCCAGCAGTTTAAGTGGCCTAGCAGGCTACGAGCAGTACTTC CASSLSGLAGYEQYF
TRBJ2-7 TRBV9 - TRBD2 TGTGCCAGCAGCACCCGACTAGCGGGAAAGAACGAGCAGTACTTC CASSTRLAGKNEQYF
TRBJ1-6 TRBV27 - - TGTGCCAGCAGTTTTAACGTCCGAGGCTTTAATTCACCCCTCCACTTT CASSFNVRGFNSPLHF
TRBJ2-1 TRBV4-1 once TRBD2 TGCGCCAGCAGCCAGTGGGGAGGGAGGACCCATGAGCAGTTCTTC CASSQWGGRTHEQFF
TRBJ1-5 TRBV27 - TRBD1 TGTGCCAGCAGTTTTATCGGGACAGGGGTAAATCAGCCCCAGCATTTT CASSFIGTGVNQPQHF
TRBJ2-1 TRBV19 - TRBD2 TGTGCCAGTAGTATTGTCGCGGGAGGGTTCGATGAGCAGTTCTTC CASSIVAGGFDEQFF
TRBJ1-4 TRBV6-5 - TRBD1 TGTGCCAGCGAGCCGCACGGACAGGGGGCTGAAAAACTGTTTTTT CASEPHGQGAEKLFF
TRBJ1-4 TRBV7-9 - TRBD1 TGTGCCAGCAGCCCAGACTTACAGGGGGCGGCTGAAAAACTGTTTTTT CASSPDLQGAAEKLFF
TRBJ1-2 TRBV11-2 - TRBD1 TGTGCCAGCAGCCAAGGACAGGGGGGTCGAGGCTACACCTTC CASSQGQGGRGYTF
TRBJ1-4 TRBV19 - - TGTGCCAGTAAAGCAGCCGGGACAACCCCTAGAGGACTGTTTTTT CASKAAGTTPRGLFF
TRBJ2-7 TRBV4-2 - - TGTGCCAGCAGCCAGACCGGGAGCTCCTACGAGCAGTACTTC CASSQTGSSYEQYF
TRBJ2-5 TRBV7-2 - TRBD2 TGTGCCAGCAGCTGGGACAGGTGGACTAGCGGGAGGGCCGGGACCCAGTACTTC CASSWDRWTSGRAGTQYF
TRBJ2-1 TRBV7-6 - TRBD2 TGTGCCAGCAGCTTGGGGGGACTAGCGGTATACAATGAGCAGTTCTTC CASSLGGLAVYNEQFF
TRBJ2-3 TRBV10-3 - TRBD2 TGTGCCATCAGTGAGTACAAGGCGGGAGTGGAAGATACGCAGTATTTT CAISEYKAGVEDTQYF
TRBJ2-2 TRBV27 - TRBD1 TGTGCCAGCAGCCCGGACAGGGGCGGAAACACCGGGGAGCTGTTTTTT CASSPDRGGNTGELFF
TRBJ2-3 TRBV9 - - TGTGCCAGCAGCGTAGGCGGCAGGGCGGATACGCAGTATTTT CASSVGGRADTQYF